The 20 T cell receptor beta chains below all came from one sample that was sequenced in a study of control samples from healthy donors and cancer patients. The table came from immunoSEQ multiplex PCR; TCRdb's copy has only in-frame clones and leaves some out. The table lists roughly 58,000 clones, 80% to 90% of them singletons. Specimen: PBMCs. These receptors originate from a woman aged 55 to 70 with lung cancer.

The V and J genes are TRBV3-1 (or the pseudogene TRBV3-2) and TRBJ1-1; a weak D match, TRBD1 (5 bases). The CDR3 sequence is 14 residues long. V lost 3 bases, J lost 1 base, and 9 bases lay in between. Looked up from germline, CDR1 is LGHDT and CDR2 is YNNKEL (reference sequence). The CDR3 sequence: CASSHLDRNTEAFF. The CDR3 bases are TGTGCCAGCAGCCACCTCGACAGGAACACTGAAGCTTTCTTT.

By sample share, this clone is medium-sized. The V and J genes are TRBV21-1 and TRBJ1-5. TRBV21-1 is annotated as a pseudogene. The CDR3 covers 15 residues. This CDR3 reads CASSKGGQKGGPQHF. Here the CDR3 DNA reads TGTGCCAGCAGCAAAGGGGGACAAAAGGGGGGGCCCCAGCATTTT.

This rearrangement joins TRBV27 to TRBJ2-3, with TRBD2 matching over 7 bases. Germline assignment: CDR1 MNHEY and CDR2 SMNVEV (reference sequence). V trimming: 5 bases; J trimming: 2 bases; junction bases outside the gene matches: 7. The CDR3 loop spans 15 amino acids. The chain's CDR3 is CASSANRDYTDTQYF. DNA for the CDR3: TGTGCCAGCAGTGCCAACCGGGACTACACAGATACGCAGTATTTT.

The rearrangement uses TRBV7-9 and TRBJ2-1; no definite D call. V lost 6 bases and J lost 8, with 17 bases in between. The CDR3 totals 14 residues. Germline CDR1 SEHNR, CDR2 FQNEAQ (reference sequence). The CDR3 protein is CASRSRTSADEQFF. CDR3 DNA sequence: TGTGCCAGCAGATCACGGACGTCCGCGGATGAGCAGTTCTTC.

V usage is TRBV5-1 and J usage is TRBJ2-7, with 7 bases aligning to TRBD1. CDR1 and CDR2 (germline): SGHRS, YFSETQ. The trim removed 4 bases at V and 2 bases at J, leaving 6 bases unmatched. CDR3 length: 14 residues. Here the CDR3 DNA reads TGCGCCAGCAGCCGACAGGGTGACACCTACGAGCAGTACTTC. This codes for CASSRQGDTYEQYF.

The chain carries TRBV6-1 and TRBJ2-7; the D is unclear. The CDR3 loop spans 14 amino acids. CDR1 and CDR2 (germline): MNHNS, SASEGT. V lost 1 base and J lost 6, with 13 bases in between. The DNA for the CDR3 is TGTGCCAGCAGTGAAGGCCGCTGGGTGAGCGAGCAGTACTTC. It yields the protein CASSEGRWVSEQYF.

The chain recombines TRBV19 with TRBJ1-5; tentative D call: TRBD1 (6 bases). The length of the CDR3 is 15 residues. Between the trimmed V and J ends, which lost 6 bases and 4 bases, there was a span of 16 bases. Germline V gene lookup returns CDR1 LNHDA and CDR2 SQIVND (reference sequence). This CDR3 reads CASRTTGGGNQPQHF. The CDR3, as DNA: TGTGCCAGTAGGACGACAGGAGGCGGAAATCAGCCCCAGCATTTT.

The genes are TRBV9 and TRBJ1-3, with 8 bases aligning to TRBD1. The germline CDR1 and CDR2 sequences are SGDLS and YYNGEE. Trimming cost V 4 bases and J 7 bases; bases outside gene matches: 7. This CDR3 spans 14 amino acids. The CDR3 nucleotides read TGTGCCAGCAGCATGACAGGGGTGGTCAACACCATATATTTT. It specifies CASSMTGVVNTIYF.

The chain has TRBV30 and TRBJ1-6, with D perhaps TRBD1 (5 bases). The CDR3 extends over 14 amino acids. The V end was cut by 8 bases, the J end by 7 bases, with 18 bases between. Germline assignment: CDR1 GTSNPN and CDR2 SVGIG (reference sequence). The CDR3 coding sequence is TGTGCCCGGGACCCGGGGTCAGAAAATTCACCCCTCCACTTT. It encodes CARDPGSENSPLHF.

The V gene is TRBV6-5, the J gene TRBJ1-3; 7 bases match TRBD1. CDR3 length: 15 residues. Unmatched junction bases numbered 8, after V lost 6 bases and J lost 3 bases. CDR1 and CDR2 from the germline V gene are MNHEY and SVGAGI. The CDR3 DNA is TGTGCCAGCAGCCTTGGCAGGGGGGTTGGAAACACCATATATTTT. It specifies CASSLGRGVGNTIYF.

The chain uses TRBV6-5 and TRBJ1-1; 9 bases fit TRBD1. V was pared by 6 bases and J by 7 bases, with 3 bases of the junction left unmatched. CDR1 is MNHEY, CDR2 SVGAGI, per germline. The CDR3 totals 12 residues. Here the CDR3 DNA reads TGTGCCAGCAGGGACAGGGGTCATGAAGCTTTCTTT. This translates into CASRDRGHEAFF.

The chain joins TRBV6-1 to TRBJ1-1; D is undetermined. Germline V lookup: CDR1 MNHNS, CDR2 SASEGT. V dropped 1 base and J dropped 1 base, with 4 bases sitting between them. CDR3 length: 13 amino acids. DNA of the CDR3: TGTGCCAGCAGTGAAGTGTGGAACACTGAAGCTTTCTTT. Its translation is CASSEVWNTEAFF.

V usage is TRBV30 and J usage is TRBJ1-3; no clear D gene. The CDR3 extends over 14 amino acids. With 0 bases removed from V and 0 bases from J, the gap between germline ends came to 6 bases. The germline V gene has CDR1 GTSNPN and CDR2 SVGIG (reference sequence). Written as DNA, the CDR3 is TGTGCCTGGAGTGTCGGCACCTCTGGAAACACCATATATTTT. Its translation is CAWSVGTSGNTIYF.

The J gene is TRBJ1-5, the V gene TRBV7-8; TRBD1 matches 7 bases. Unmatched junction bases numbered 3, after V lost 4 bases and J lost 3 bases. CDR1 and CDR2 (germline): SGHVS, FQNEAQ. The length of the CDR3 is 14 residues. In DNA, the CDR3 is TGTGCCAGCAGCTCACAGGGGCCCAATCAGCCCCAGCATTTT. Its protein is CASSSQGPNQPQHF. Variable domain in full (rest from reference TRBV7-8 and TRBJ1-5): GAGVSQSPRYKVAKRGQDVALRCDPISGHVSLFWYQQALGQGPEFLTYFQNEAQLDKSGLPSDRFFAERPEGSVSTLKIQRTQQEDSAVYLCASSSQGPNQPQHFGDGTRLSIL.

The chain uses TRBV7-8 and TRBJ1-1, with D tentatively TRBD1 (6 bases). CDR3 length: 14 amino acids. Germline V gene lookup returns CDR1 SGHVS and CDR2 FQNEAQ. Trimming took off 7 bases at V and 5 bases at J, with 17 bases between the two ends. The CDR3 sequence: CASIPGGGWTEAFF. CDR3 bases: TGTGCCAGCATCCCGGGGGGGGGCTGGACTGAAGCTTTCTTT.

This clone was observed a single time. This chain joins TRBV10-3 and TRBJ1-2; TRBD1 agrees at 9 bases. The V gene's germline CDR1 is ENHRY and CDR2 SYGVKD. V trimming: 4 bases; J trimming: 6 bases; junction bases outside the gene matches: 3. The CDR3 is made up of 13 amino acids. The CDR3 here is CAISGTGEHGYTF. CDR3 coding DNA: TGTGCCATCAGTGGGACAGGGGAGCATGGCTACACCTTC.

This clone showed up just a few times. The chain has TRBV5-1 and TRBJ1-1; D may be TRBD1 (5 bases). The germline gives CDR1 SGHRS, CDR2 YFSETQ. Trimming removed 5 bases at V and 4 bases at J, with 15 bases between. The CDR3 totals 14 residues. As DNA, the CDR3 is TGCGCCAGCAGAAGTGGGGGAGCTAGCACTGAAGCTTTCTTT. Protein: CASRSGGASTEAFF.

This chain links TRBV10-2 with TRBJ1-1; D unclear. V was clipped by 2 bases and J by 1 base, with 14 bases between them. CDR3 length: 16 residues. The germline CDR1 and CDR2 sequences are WSHSY and SAAADI. DNA of the CDR3: TGCGCCAGCAGTGAGCCCGGTGTGGGGTGGAACACTGAAGCTTTCTTT. It codes for CASSEPGVGWNTEAFF.

This clone appeared once. The chain employs TRBV6-1 and TRBJ2-3; the D call may be TRBD1 or TRBD2 (5 bases each). Germline CDR1 MNHNS, CDR2 SASEGT. V was pared by 1 base and J by 4 bases, with 15 bases between. The CDR3 sequence is 16 residues long. Here the CDR3 DNA reads TGTGCCAGCAGTGAAGAGAGGGGACGGCAGGCAGATACGCAGTATTTT. It codes for CASSEERGRQADTQYF.

In DNA, the CDR3 is TGTGCCAGCAGTGTACGGGGCGGAGGGGGTGGTGAAGCTTTCTTT. Protein: CASSVRGGGGGEAFF. This chain joins TRBV6-6 and TRBJ1-1; D might be TRBD1 (6 bases). The CDR3 is 15 residues long. V shed 5 bases and J shed 7 bases, with 20 bases lying between them. Germline assignment: CDR1 MNHNY and CDR2 SVGAGI (reference sequence).